Here is one T cell receptor beta chain with its context. Its antigen is unknown. PCR used 60 Vbeta primers and 13 Jbeta primers. Data came from immunoSEQ multiplex PCR; TCRdb stores just in-frame clones and leaves some out. The repertoire holds around 160,000 clones, with roughly two thirds as singletons. The data were obtained in a study of cytomegalovirus exposure and HLA in healthy donors. Whole-study context: Of several hundred genotyped donors, about 80% clustered with self-reported Caucasian donors.

This CDR3 spans 15 amino acids. With V trimmed by 5 bases and J by 10 bases, 12 bases remained unmatched. CDR1 and CDR2 from the germline V gene are MDHEN and SYDVKM. Broader study findings: As immune exposure information, only CMV serostatus was available. Whilst most TCR sequences proved rare, a subset of public TCRs occurred across many donors. A prior analysis recorded that most TCR beta V segments were productive about 87% or about 30% of the time.

This clonotype was obtained from a middle-aged woman in good health and CMV-seropositive. This chain connects TRBV28 to TRBJ2-1, with 9 bases that match TRBD2. Sequencing input: PBMCs. The CDR3 loop reads CASSPPEAGGEEQFF. The CDR3 DNA reads as TGTGCCAGCAGTCCACCCGAGGCGGGAGGGGAGGAGCAGTTCTTC.